Each of the 21 T cell receptor beta chains below was sequenced from the same sample in a study of T cell responses to AZD1222 COVID-19 vaccine. Repertoires were generated with immunoSEQ multiplex PCR, while TCRdb's copy carries only in-frame clones and drops some. The sample includes roughly 150,000 clones, roughly 88% of them seen just once. The sequences come from peripheral blood, collected 28 days after the second AZD1222 dose. These receptors originate from an adult who received the AZD1222 COVID-19 vaccine.

This sequence joins TRBV18 and TRBJ1-4; TRBD1 agrees at 9 bases. With V trimmed by 5 bases and J by 3 bases, 13 bases remained unmatched. Germline assignment: CDR1 KGHSH and CDR2 LQKENI. The CDR3 consists of 18 residues. The CDR3 nucleotides read TGTGCCAGCTCAGAACGACGGGACAGGGTTTTACCTAATGAAAAACTGTTTTTT. Its protein is CASSERRDRVLPNEKLFF.

The chain has TRBV4-3 and TRBJ1-2, with D possibly being TRBD1 (6 bases). The CDR3 has 13 residues. The germline CDR1 and CDR2 sequences are LGHNA and YSLEER. Between the trimmed V and J ends, which lost 4 bases and 8 bases, there was a span of 14 bases. CDR3 sequence reads: CASSPSTGSGYTF. The CDR3 coding sequence is TGCGCCAGCAGCCCAAGCACAGGGTCGGGCTACACCTTC.

The chain uses TRBV6-5 and TRBJ1-1, with 9 bases identical to TRBD1. The CDR3 is 14 amino acids. Trimming at V came to 5 bases and at J to 4 bases, leaving 5 bases not matched to a gene. CDR1 is MNHEY, CDR2 SVGAGI, per germline. This chain's CDR3 is CASSRTGEGTEAFF. CDR3 in DNA: TGTGCCAGCAGTCGGACAGGGGAGGGCACTGAAGCTTTCTTT.

The chain is built from TRBV30 and TRBJ2-2; perhaps TRBD2 as D (7 bases). CDR1 and CDR2 (germline): GTSNPN, SVGIG (reference sequence). Trimming removed 5 bases from V and 6 bases from J, with 19 bases in between. This CDR3 contains 15 residues. In DNA form, the CDR3 reads TGTGCCTGGCCCTCGGCGGGGGCTGGGTCCGGGGAGCTGTTTTTT. Translated, it gives CAWPSAGAGSGELFF.

V gene TRBV6-1 combines with J gene TRBJ1-4, with D unresolved. The V and J ends lost 6 bases and 8 bases respectively, with 19 bases between them. The CDR3 extends over 15 amino acids. The germline gives CDR1 MNHNS, CDR2 SASEGT. The CDR3 protein is CASSELGREGEKLFF. In nucleotides, the CDR3 is TGTGCCAGCAGCGAGTTAGGGAGGGAGGGAGAAAAACTGTTTTTT.

Only one count was recorded for this clone. This rearrangement joins TRBV29-1 to TRBJ1-2; D is uncertain. Germline V gives CDR1 SQVTM, CDR2 ANQGSEA. This CDR3 region has 13 residues. Trimming stripped 4 bases from V and 3 bases from J, with 12 bases between. CDR3 sequence (DNA): TGCAGCGTTGTGGAGTCGGTGGACTATGGCTACACCTTC. The encoded protein is CSVVESVDYGYTF.

The chain links TRBV28 to TRBJ1-2; TRBD1 matches at 10 bases. The germline CDR1 and CDR2 sequences are MDHEN and SYDVKM. This CDR3 spans 17 amino acids. The V gene end was trimmed by 3 bases and the J gene end by 0 bases; junction bases not matched to a gene: 7. The chain's CDR3 is CASSLGTGVMANYGYTF. CDR3 DNA sequence: TGTGCCAGCAGTTTGGGGACAGGGGTTATGGCTAACTATGGCTACACCTTC.

The rearrangement uses TRBV28 and TRBJ2-1; 11 bases line up with TRBD2. Germline loops: CDR1 MDHEN, CDR2 SYDVKM. The V gene end was trimmed by 4 bases and the J gene end by 6 bases; junction bases not matched to a gene: 11. The CDR3 loop spans 17 amino acids. In DNA form, the CDR3 reads TGTGCCAGCAGTTGGCCGACTAGCGGGGTATTAAGCAATGAGCAGTTCTTC. Its protein is CASSWPTSGVLSNEQFF.

The gene calls are TRBV6-1 and TRBJ2-7; D gene ambiguous. The CDR3 consists of 11 residues. Germline CDR1 is MNHNS and CDR2 is SASEGT. V was shortened by 0 bases and J by 13 bases, with 10 bases between the two germline ends. The CDR3 nucleotides are TGTGCCAGCAGTGAAGCGGCAGTAGGATACTTC. This sequence encodes CASSEAAVGYF.

This rearrangement joins TRBV28 to TRBJ1-6, with 7 positions matching TRBD1. CDR1 MDHEN and CDR2 SYDVKM come from the germline V gene. Trimming at V came to 10 bases and at J to 2 bases, leaving 8 bases not matched to a gene. This CDR3 is built from 15 residues. This CDR3 is CATQGQYTYNSPLHF. Here the CDR3 DNA reads TGTGCCACACAGGGGCAATATACCTATAATTCACCCCTCCACTTT.

V and J are TRBV21-1 and TRBJ2-5; TRBD2 is the table's D call, not checked against the DNA. TRBV21-1 is given as a pseudogene. The CDR3 spans 18 residues. DNA of the CDR3: TGTGCCAGCAGCAAAGTTTGCGGGGTAAGGTTTGGGCAAGAGACCCAGTACTTC. It encodes CASSKVCGVRFGQETQYF.

This clone was seen only a few times. Germline and junction disagree at one end, which may indicate a read error. The V call is TRBV3-1 (or the pseudogene TRBV3-2), the J call TRBJ2-7; 8 positions agree with TRBD2. The V gene's germline CDR1 is LGHDT and CDR2 YNNKEL (reference sequence). The CDR3 contains 13 residues. In DNA, the CDR3 is TGTGCCAGCAGCCAAGGTAGAACGGGGGGGCATCTGTTC. Translating it yields CASSQGRTGGHLF.

The chain employs TRBV7-9 and TRBJ2-7, with TRBD2 matching 15 bases. The CDR3 sequence is 16 residues long. CDR1 and CDR2 (germline): SEHNR, FQNEAQ (reference sequence). The trim removed 1 base at V and 5 bases at J, leaving 3 bases unmatched. CDR3 in DNA: TGTGCCAGCAGCTTAGGGACTAGCGGGGGGGCCGACGAGCAGTACTTC. Encoded protein: CASSLGTSGGADEQYF.

The V call is TRBV28, the J call TRBJ2-2, with D unclear. With 6 bases removed from V and 3 bases from J, the gap between germline ends came to 8 bases. Germline loops: CDR1 MDHEN, CDR2 SYDVKM. The CDR3 extends over 13 amino acids. The CDR3 nucleotides are TGTGCCAGCAGCCGCGCAGACACCGGGGAGCTGTTTTTT. This translates into CASSRADTGELFF.

This chain connects TRBV7-2 to TRBJ2-2; D is ambiguous. The V and J ends lost 5 bases and 5 bases respectively, with 9 bases between them. The CDR3 contains 13 residues. Germline CDR1 SGHTA, CDR2 FQGNSA. CDR3: CASSPRGTGELFF. The CDR3, as DNA: TGTGCCAGCAGCCCCCGAGGTACCGGGGAGCTGTTTTTT.

CDR3 sequence reads: CAWRSRDRVTNSPLHF. The DNA for the CDR3 is TGTGCCTGGAGATCCCGGGACAGGGTCACTAATTCACCCCTCCACTTT. The gene calls are TRBV30 and TRBJ1-6; TRBD1 aligns across 9 bases. V trimming: 3 bases; J trimming: 6 bases; junction bases outside the gene matches: 9. Germline loops: CDR1 GTSNPN, CDR2 SVGIG (reference sequence). The CDR3 has 16 residues.

The CDR3, as DNA: TGTGCCAGCAGCCAGGCACGTCAGGGGGCGGGTGAAAAACTGTTTTTT. Amino acid sequence: CASSQARQGAGEKLFF. The chain employs TRBV4-2 and TRBJ1-4, with TRBD1 matching over 8 bases. CDR3 length: 16 residues. The germline CDR1 and CDR2 sequences are LGHNA and YNFKEQ. The V segment lost 3 bases and the J segment 7 bases; nucleotides outside the gene matches: 10.

The rearrangement links TRBV3-1 (or the pseudogene TRBV3-2) to TRBJ1-2, with TRBD1 identical over 7 bases. J lost 4 bases, V lost 4 bases, and 3 bases had no gene match. The germline V gene encodes CDR1 LGHDT and CDR2 YNNKEL (reference sequence). CDR3 length: 13 amino acids. The CDR3 region is CASSPQGFYGYTF. For the CDR3, the DNA is TGTGCCAGCAGCCCACAGGGGTTCTATGGCTACACCTTC.

The chain carries TRBV12-3 or TRBV12-4 and TRBJ2-7; 8 bases are shared with TRBD1. The CDR3 extends over 12 amino acids. The ends lost 8 bases at V and 4 bases at J; junction bases unmatched: 4. The CDR3 sequence: CASRTGLYEQYF. The CDR3 DNA reads as TGTGCCAGCCGGACAGGGTTGTACGAGCAGTACTTC.

The CDR3 spells CASSFNRGYGYTF. CDR3 DNA sequence: TGTGCCAGCAGTTTCAACAGGGGATATGGCTACACCTTC. V gene TRBV6-5 combines with J gene TRBJ1-2; 7 positions agree with TRBD1. From germline, CDR1 is MNHEY and CDR2 SVGAGI. Trimming cost V 4 bases and J 5 bases; bases outside gene matches: 4. The CDR3 sequence is 13 residues long.

This chain links TRBV10-3 with TRBJ2-3; D may correspond to TRBD1 or TRBD2 (5 bases each). From germline, CDR1 is ENHRY and CDR2 SYGVKD. V lost 0 bases, J lost 4 bases, and 5 bases lay in between. This CDR3 is built from 13 residues. CDR3: CAISESGADTQYF. The CDR3 DNA reads TGTGCCATCAGTGAGTCGGGGGCAGATACGCAGTATTTT.